This T cell receptor beta chain appears in the sequencing data of a study of T cell repertoires in cytomegalovirus infection. Study information: It was the public TCR beta signatures that indicated both CMV infection and matching HLA type. Study-level findings and limits: CMV carriers with the relevant HLA were identified by cumulative public TCR beta family frequency. Dominating the ex vivo response were TCR beta clonotypes that were CMV-specific and HLA-C-restricted.

TCRdb re-derived calls from the reads in MiXCR, one entry per CDR3 protein. The profile covers under 50,000 distinct CDR3 sequences, with around 20% appearing a single time and around a sixth taken by the ten largest. In regard to this clonotype: Antigen specificity is unknown.

Material for sequencing was PBMCs, sequenced either directly or after in vitro stimulation (not recorded which). The TCR originated in a human donor in good health (CMV status not recorded). Some clones in this sample may be carry-over from other donors' samples.

CDR3 sequence reads: CASSQGGGLSTSNQPQHF. The CDR3 DNA reads TGTGCCAGCAGCCAAGGGGGGGGGTTATCGACCTCGAATCAGCCCCAGCATTTT. The chain has TRBV4-2 and TRBJ1-5, with D perhaps TRBD1 (5 bases). V dropped 1 base and J dropped 4 bases, with 20 bases sitting between them. The CDR3 runs to 18 residues. Germline values: CDR1 LGHNA, CDR2 YNFKEQ.